Below are 6 T cell receptor beta chains sequenced from a single sample in a study of blood T cell repertoires in COVID-19. Sequenced by immunoSEQ multiplex PCR; TCRdb stores in-frame clones only, minus some. The data hold about 120,000 clones, with 85% to 90% observed a single time. Sequenced: peripheral blood. The source of these receptors is a human donor in a cohort sampled during active COVID-19.

This clone was detected once. The chain joins TRBV19 to TRBJ2-1; 8 bases agree with TRBD1. The length of the CDR3 is 16 residues. Germline-derived CDR1 and CDR2 are LNHDA and SQIVND (reference sequence). The trim removed 4 bases at V and 2 bases at J, leaving 7 bases unmatched. The CDR3 region is CASSTWTGSTYNEQFF. The CDR3 region has the DNA TGTGCCAGTAGTACCTGGACAGGGAGTACCTACAATGAGCAGTTCTTC.

The chain is built from TRBV27 and TRBJ2-7, with 9 positions matching TRBD2. The CDR3 totals 13 residues. From germline, CDR1 is MNHEY and CDR2 SMNVEV (reference sequence). J lost 3 bases, V lost 6 bases, and 3 bases had no gene match. The CDR3 DNA reads TGTGCCAGCAGACTGACTAGCGGCTACGAGCAGTACTTC. This encodes CASRLTSGYEQYF.

V gene TRBV6-4 combines with J gene TRBJ2-1; 9 positions agree with TRBD2. CDR3 length: 14 amino acids. Germline V lookup: CDR1 MRHNA, CDR2 SNTAGT. After removal of 6 bases from V and 6 bases from J, the junction contained 6 bases not matched to a gene. The CDR3 DNA sequence: TGTGCCAGCAGCCTAGCGGGACAATCCAATGAGCAGTTCTTC. Its protein product is CASSLAGQSNEQFF.

The chain combines TRBV7-9 with TRBJ1-6; 10 nucleotides line up with TRBD1. The ends lost 5 bases at V and 7 bases at J; junction bases unmatched: 5. CDR1 and CDR2 (germline): SEHNR, FQNEAQ (reference sequence). The CDR3 runs 15 residues. CDR3 coding DNA: TGTGCCAGCAGCGGCCCGGGACAGGGGAATTCACCCCTCCACTTT. Translated: CASSGPGQGNSPLHF.

The sample holds a few counts of this clone. The chain combines TRBV28 with TRBJ2-7, with TRBD1 identical over 10 bases. The junction had 14 bases not matched to a gene; V was cut back by 3 bases and J by 6 bases. This CDR3 comprises 17 residues. Per the germline V gene, CDR1 is MDHEN and CDR2 is SYDVKM. The CDR3 DNA sequence: TGTGCCAGCAGTTTGTCTCCTAGCTGGGGACAGGGGTCCGAGCAGTACTTC. The encoded protein is CASSLSPSWGQGSEQYF.

The rearrangement uses TRBV5-1 and TRBJ2-5; weak D call: TRBD2 (5 bases). This CDR3 region has 14 residues. Trimming stripped 4 bases from V and 3 bases from J, with 13 bases between. The germline V gene has CDR1 SGHRS and CDR2 YFSETQ. As DNA, the CDR3 is TGCGCCAGCAGCCGGAAGCTCGGGGAAGAGACCCAGTACTTC. Its protein product is CASSRKLGEETQYF.